The text below deals with one T cell receptor (beta chain). The antigen remains undetermined. These data are taken from a study of beta chain features in type 1 diabetes. For the study at large: Patients did not differ from healthy donors in age, gender or cell yield. Study results and limitations: Naive, central memory and regulatory TCRB repertoires appeared more similar among patients than healthy donors. In type 1 diabetes patients, VDJ junctions had fewer insertions; deletions at these junctions were more frequent.

Germline CDR1 and CDR2: MDHEN and SYDVKM. The V segment lost 6 bases and the J segment 8 bases; nucleotides outside the gene matches: 7. CDR3 length equals 14 residues. TCRB transcripts that were expressed got sequenced, as all of the isolated RNA had been reverse transcribed. The protocol was immunoSEQ multiplex PCR, while the TCRdb copy is restricted to in-frame clones and leaves out a portion. The profile covers approximately 160,000 clones, with under 9.5% appearing a single time and 0.55% to 0.75% taken by the ten largest. The clonotype originates from a man between 18 and 35 years old in good health. Sequenced material: central memory CD4+ T cells from blood. V is TRBV28 and J is TRBJ1-4, with TRBD1 identical over 9 bases. In DNA form, the CDR3 reads TGTGCCAGCAGCCTGGACAGGGGCAGGGAAAAACTGTTTTTT. Its protein is CASSLDRGREKLFF.